This is a list of T cell receptor beta chains from one sample in a study of T cell changes during pregnancy in multiple sclerosis. Sequencing was performed with immunoSEQ multiplex PCR; in TCRdb, only in-frame clones are kept and a portion is missing. The sample consists of about 100,000 clones, approximately 94% of them appearing once. The source material was peripheral blood, sampled before pregnancy. These receptors were taken from a female donor with multiple sclerosis, enrolled in a pregnancy study. Each CDR3 is given with its conserved first and last residue. The D gene is left open where the match is weak. Clone size appears in some rows only: once, few, many, or a class for an expanded clone.

j_gene: TRBJ1-5
v_gene: TRBV6-1
abundance: .
d_gene: TRBD1
CDR3nt: TGTGCCAGCAGTGAAGCGCGGACAGGGGGATTTTCTCGCCAGCCCCAGCATTTT
CDR3aa: CASSEARTGGFSRQPQHF

j_gene: TRBJ1-1
v_gene: TRBV4-3
abundance: .
d_gene: .
CDR3nt: TGCGCCAGCAGCACCACTACGAACACTGAAGCTTTCTTT
CDR3aa: CASSTTTNTEAFF

j_gene: TRBJ2-2
v_gene: TRBV14
abundance: .
d_gene: .
CDR3nt: TGTGCCAGCAGCCAAGACCAGGGGAACCCCGGGGAGCTGTTTTTT
CDR3aa: CASSQDQGNPGELFF

j_gene: TRBJ2-1
v_gene: TRBV5-1
abundance: .
d_gene: TRBD1
CDR3nt: TGCGCCAGCAGCCAGGGACAGGGGGGGAACAATGAGCAGTTCTTC
CDR3aa: CASSQGQGGNNEQFF

j_gene: TRBJ2-5
v_gene: TRBV7-9
abundance: .
d_gene: TRBD2
CDR3nt: TGTGCCAGCAGCCCAATAGCGGGACCAGCTTGGACCCAGTACTTC
CDR3aa: CASSPIAGPAWTQYF

j_gene: TRBJ2-3
v_gene: TRBV4-3
abundance: once
d_gene: TRBD2
CDR3nt: TGCGCCAGCAGCCGCGGACTAGCGGGACCCCTGGTCCCAGATACGCAGTATTTT
CDR3aa: CASSRGLAGPLVPDTQYF

j_gene: TRBJ2-2
v_gene: TRBV5-6
abundance: .
d_gene: TRBD1
CDR3nt: TGTGCCAGCAGCTTTCGCACAGGGGGGAGCGGGGAGCTGTTTTTT
CDR3aa: CASSFRTGGSGELFF

j_gene: TRBJ2-2
v_gene: TRBV5-4
abundance: .
d_gene: TRBD1
CDR3nt: TGTGCCAGCAGCTTGGCTCCCGGACAGGGGACCGGGGAGCTGTTTTTT
CDR3aa: CASSLAPGQGTGELFF

j_gene: TRBJ1-1
v_gene: TRBV6-5
abundance: .
d_gene: TRBD1
CDR3nt: TGTGCCAGCAGAAGACAGGGAAAGTCGGAAGCTTTCTTT
CDR3aa: CASRRQGKSEAFF

j_gene: TRBJ2-3
v_gene: TRBV5-1
abundance: .
d_gene: TRBD2
CDR3nt: TGCGCCAGCAGCTTAAGGACTAGCGGGAGGGCCCGGACCTTCACAGATACGCAGTATTTT
CDR3aa: CASSLRTSGRARTFTDTQYF

j_gene: TRBJ2-1
v_gene: TRBV11-2
abundance: .
d_gene: .
CDR3nt: TGTGCCAGCAGCTTGACCCCTCGAAGCGGGTCTACCTACAATGAGCAGTTCTTC
CDR3aa: CASSLTPRSGSTYNEQFF

j_gene: TRBJ2-7
v_gene: TRBV7-9
abundance: .
d_gene: TRBD2
CDR3nt: TGTGCCAGCAGCCCCGCGGGACTAGCGGGAGTGGAGCAGTACTTC
CDR3aa: CASSPAGLAGVEQYF

j_gene: TRBJ2-7
v_gene: TRBV9
abundance: .
d_gene: TRBD1
CDR3nt: TGTGCCAGCAGCGTAGGTCTACAGGGGGGTGCCTACGAGCAGTACTTC
CDR3aa: CASSVGLQGGAYEQYF

j_gene: TRBJ2-7
v_gene: TRBV19
abundance: .
d_gene: TRBD2
CDR3nt: TGTGCCAGTAGTATAACTAGCGGGTACGAGCAGTACTTC
CDR3aa: CASSITSGYEQYF

j_gene: TRBJ1-1
v_gene: TRBV15
abundance: once
d_gene: .
CDR3nt: TGTGCCACCAGCAGAGACCGGGGGGCGAACACTGAAGCTTTCTTT
CDR3aa: CATSRDRGANTEAFF

j_gene: TRBJ1-4
v_gene: TRBV9
abundance: .
d_gene: .
CDR3nt: TGTGCCAGCAGCGTCAGACAAACTAATGAAAAACTGTTTTTT
CDR3aa: CASSVRQTNEKLFF

j_gene: TRBJ2-1
v_gene: TRBV9
abundance: .
d_gene: TRBD1
CDR3nt: TGTGCCAGCAGCGTCGGATCCGGGACAGGGGACAATGAGCAGTTCTTC
CDR3aa: CASSVGSGTGDNEQFF

j_gene: TRBJ2-7
v_gene: TRBV30
abundance: .
d_gene: TRBD2
CDR3nt: TGTGCCTGGAACTTAGCGGGGAGCTCCTACGAGCAGTACTTC
CDR3aa: CAWNLAGSSYEQYF

j_gene: TRBJ2-7
v_gene: TRBV4-1
abundance: .
d_gene: .
CDR3nt: TGCGCCAGCAGCCAGTCCCGGGAACAGTACTTC
CDR3aa: CASSQSREQYF

j_gene: TRBJ2-2
v_gene: TRBV6-4
abundance: .
d_gene: .
CDR3nt: TGTGCCAGCAGTGAGGACTACACCGGGGAGCTGTTTTTT
CDR3aa: CASSEDYTGELFF

j_gene: TRBJ1-1
v_gene: TRBV6-6
abundance: .
d_gene: .
CDR3nt: TGTGCCAGCAGTTACTACCGGGGAGAGAACACTGAAGCTTTCTTT
CDR3aa: CASSYYRGENTEAFF

j_gene: TRBJ1-2
v_gene: TRBV6-1
abundance: .
d_gene: TRBD1
CDR3nt: TGTGCCAGCAGTGACTCGACAGGGCCTAACTATGGCTACACCTTC
CDR3aa: CASSDSTGPNYGYTF

j_gene: TRBJ1-1
v_gene: TRBV9
abundance: .
d_gene: .
CDR3nt: TGTGCCAGCAGCGTTCCGGGGAACACTGAAGCTTTCTTT
CDR3aa: CASSVPGNTEAFF

j_gene: TRBJ2-5
v_gene: TRBV6-6
abundance: .
d_gene: TRBD1
CDR3nt: TGTGCCAGCAGTTATCCCCCTGGGACAGGGTTTGAGACCCAGTACTTC
CDR3aa: CASSYPPGTGFETQYF

j_gene: TRBJ2-5
v_gene: TRBV11-2
abundance: .
d_gene: .
CDR3nt: TGTGCCAGCAGCCACCGGACAGACCAAGAGACCCAGTACTTC
CDR3aa: CASSHRTDQETQYF

j_gene: TRBJ2-2
v_gene: TRBV2
abundance: .
d_gene: .
CDR3nt: TGTGCCAGCAGTGAAGCGAGGGGGGGTACCGGGGAGCTGTTTTTT
CDR3aa: CASSEARGGTGELFF

j_gene: TRBJ1-5
v_gene: TRBV2
abundance: .
d_gene: TRBD1
CDR3nt: TGTGCCAGCAGGGGACAGGGAGGCAATCAGCCCCAGCATTTT
CDR3aa: CASRGQGGNQPQHF

j_gene: TRBJ2-7
v_gene: TRBV5-4
abundance: .
d_gene: TRBD1
CDR3nt: TGTGCCAGCAGCTCCGGGACAGGGAACGCCTACGAGCAGTACTTC
CDR3aa: CASSSGTGNAYEQYF

j_gene: TRBJ2-3
v_gene: TRBV4-1
abundance: .
d_gene: TRBD2
CDR3nt: TGCGCCAGCAGATATATCGGCCCTAGCGGGAGGGCCTTGAGTACAGATACGCAGTATTTT
CDR3aa: CASRYIGPSGRALSTDTQYF

j_gene: TRBJ2-7
v_gene: TRBV27
abundance: .
d_gene: .
CDR3nt: TGTGCCAGCAGTTTTAACCCCGACAGGAGCTCCTACGAGCAGTACTTC
CDR3aa: CASSFNPDRSSYEQYF

j_gene: TRBJ2-1
v_gene: TRBV7-6
abundance: few
d_gene: TRBD1
CDR3nt: TGTGCCAGCAGCTTAGGGACAGGGGGCATCGAAAAGCAGTTCTTC
CDR3aa: CASSLGTGGIEKQFF

j_gene: TRBJ2-7
v_gene: TRBV5-6
abundance: .
d_gene: .
CDR3nt: TGTGCCAGCAGCTTGGTTGGGGCATCCTACGAGCAGTACTTC
CDR3aa: CASSLVGASYEQYF

j_gene: TRBJ2-6
v_gene: TRBV4-1
abundance: .
d_gene: TRBD2
CDR3nt: TGCGCCAGCAGCCAGGCGTCTAGCGGGAACTCTGGGGCCAACGTCCTGACTTTC
CDR3aa: CASSQASSGNSGANVLTF

j_gene: TRBJ2-7
v_gene: TRBV7-2
abundance: .
d_gene: TRBD1
CDR3nt: TGTGCCAGCAGCTTTGGACAGGCGAGATCCGAGCAGTACTTC
CDR3aa: CASSFGQARSEQYF

j_gene: TRBJ1-1
v_gene: TRBV5-4
abundance: .
d_gene: .
CDR3nt: TGTGCCAGCAGCACGGGGTCGCTAATGAACACTGAAGCTTTCTTT
CDR3aa: CASSTGSLMNTEAFF

j_gene: TRBJ2-7
v_gene: TRBV27
abundance: .
d_gene: TRBD1
CDR3nt: TGTGCCAGCAGACTATTGACAGGGTCCTACGAGCAGTACTTC
CDR3aa: CASRLLTGSYEQYF

j_gene: TRBJ2-1
v_gene: TRBV5-8
abundance: .
d_gene: TRBD2
CDR3nt: TGTGCCAGCAGCCACGGATTAGCGGGAGTTTATGAGCAGTTCTTC
CDR3aa: CASSHGLAGVYEQFF

j_gene: TRBJ1-2
v_gene: TRBV21-1
abundance: .
d_gene: .
CDR3nt: TGTGCCAGCAGCTCCGGACATCCCAAATATGGCTACACCTTC
CDR3aa: CASSSGHPKYGYTF

j_gene: TRBJ2-3
v_gene: TRBV30
abundance: .
d_gene: TRBD2
CDR3nt: TGTGCCTGGACCGTAGCGGGGGGGGACACAGATACGCAGTATTTT
CDR3aa: CAWTVAGGDTDTQYF

j_gene: TRBJ2-7
v_gene: TRBV12-2
abundance: once
d_gene: .
CDR3nt: TGTGCAAGTCCACCCTTGGGACTAGCGGGAGGGTACGAGCAGTACTTC
CDR3aa: CASPPLGLAGGYEQYF

j_gene: TRBJ2-1
v_gene: TRBV18
abundance: .
d_gene: TRBD2
CDR3nt: TGTGCCAGCTCGTCGGGACTAGCGGGAGGGCCGTCGGGTGAGCAGTTCTTC
CDR3aa: CASSSGLAGGPSGEQFF

j_gene: TRBJ1-3
v_gene: TRBV6-6
abundance: .
d_gene: .
CDR3nt: TGTGCCAGCAGTTACGAGGGTGTCGCTGGAAACACCATATATTTT
CDR3aa: CASSYEGVAGNTIYF

j_gene: TRBJ2-2
v_gene: TRBV19
abundance: .
d_gene: .
CDR3nt: TGTGCCAGTAGTATCTCCGGCACCGGGGAGCTGTTTTTT
CDR3aa: CASSISGTGELFF

j_gene: TRBJ2-3
v_gene: TRBV5-1
abundance: .
d_gene: .
CDR3nt: TGCGCCAGCAGCTTGGCGAGCGACGAAGATACGCAGTATTTT
CDR3aa: CASSLASDEDTQYF

j_gene: TRBJ1-1
v_gene: TRBV28
abundance: once
d_gene: .
CDR3nt: TGTGCCAGCAGTTCCCTGAGGGCGGGAAACACTGAAGCTTTCTTT
CDR3aa: CASSSLRAGNTEAFF

j_gene: TRBJ2-3
v_gene: TRBV29-1
abundance: .
d_gene: TRBD1
CDR3nt: TGCAGCGTTGAAGATTTAGGGGGCTACACAGATACGCAGTATTTT
CDR3aa: CSVEDLGGYTDTQYF

j_gene: TRBJ2-6
v_gene: TRBV29-1
abundance: .
d_gene: TRBD1
CDR3nt: TGCAGCGTTGCCGGGACAGCTGGGGCCAACGTCCTGACTTTC
CDR3aa: CSVAGTAGANVLTF

j_gene: TRBJ2-7
v_gene: TRBV14
abundance: .
d_gene: TRBD1
CDR3nt: TGTGCCAGCAGCCAAAGATCCACAGGGGTGCGGCAGTACTTC
CDR3aa: CASSQRSTGVRQYF

j_gene: TRBJ2-1
v_gene: TRBV19
abundance: .
d_gene: .
CDR3nt: TGTGCCAGTCAAACCCTAGCCAATGAGCAGTTCTTC
CDR3aa: CASQTLANEQFF

j_gene: TRBJ1-2
v_gene: TRBV6-1
abundance: .
d_gene: .
CDR3nt: TGTGCCAGCAGTAAACAGGGTCCAATCGACTATGGCTACACCTTC
CDR3aa: CASSKQGPIDYGYTF

j_gene: TRBJ2-7
v_gene: TRBV6-6
abundance: .
d_gene: .
CDR3nt: TGTGCCAGCAGTTACGCTGCAGCGGGTAACACCTACGAGCAGTACTTC
CDR3aa: CASSYAAAGNTYEQYF

j_gene: TRBJ2-2
v_gene: TRBV9
abundance: .
d_gene: TRBD2
CDR3nt: TGTGCCAGCAGCTCGCGACTAGCGGGAGATCCCGGGGAGCTGTTTTTT
CDR3aa: CASSSRLAGDPGELFF

j_gene: TRBJ2-3
v_gene: TRBV6-4
abundance: .
d_gene: TRBD2
CDR3nt: TGTGCCAGCAGGACTAGCGGGGGACTCACAGATACGCAGTATTTT
CDR3aa: CASRTSGGLTDTQYF

j_gene: TRBJ2-5
v_gene: TRBV7-8
abundance: .
d_gene: TRBD1
CDR3nt: TGTGCCAGCAGCTTAGCGGCTAGGGGGCTAGAGACCCAGTACTTC
CDR3aa: CASSLAARGLETQYF

j_gene: TRBJ2-7
v_gene: TRBV5-1
abundance: .
d_gene: TRBD1
CDR3nt: TGCGCCAGCAGCTCCGGGACAGAATCGCACGAGCAGTACTTC
CDR3aa: CASSSGTESHEQYF